This TCR beta chain originates from a study of vaccination and CD4 T cells after COVID-19. General study points: Although the median of SARS-CoV-2-reactive clonotypes rose from about 20 to 38, the change was not significant.

Points on this clonotype: The antigen is not known.

The treatment here: roughly nine-day PBMC culture with coronavirus spike peptide pools or control peptides (ViraFEST assay). Cultured CD4+ T-cell DNA underwent Oncomine TCR Beta short-read sequencing. TCRdb called the PCR reads again in MiXCR, with one record for every CDR3 protein. The repertoire consists of around 4,000 distinct CDR3 sequences, with around 20% occurring once and the leading ten covering approximately 51%. Here the sequenced sample was CD4+ T cells from blood, cultured in vitro, taken after SARS-CoV-2 vaccination. The TCR was taken from a human donor who had recovered from COVID-19.

The CDR3 DNA follows: TGCAGTGCTCGCGACTTTGGCCTCAGGTCACCCCTCCACTTT. Its protein product is CSARDFGLRSPLHF. The chain employs TRBV20-1 and TRBJ1-6; D ambiguous. The CDR3 is 14 residues long. Trimming took 5 bases from V and 10 from J, leaving 18 bases between them. Germline V gives CDR1 DFQATT, CDR2 SNEGSKA (reference sequence).